This T cell receptor (beta chain) stems from a study of blood T cell repertoires in COVID-19. As for the study in general: Some COVID-19 samples were acute and others convalescent; all came from the United States, Italy and Spain. Sources were T cells, B-cell-depleted T cells, or PBMCs; the material itself was cDNA or gDNA.

How the authors handled the data: Reference gene primer amplification yielded estimated nucleated cell counts. The method was immunoSEQ multiplex PCR; TCRdb's version includes in-frame clones alone and lacks a portion of them. Clone size and V and J calls were adopted from that table, with D and trimming inferred from the DNA. The data contain about 120,000 clones, roughly 82% of them singletons. J gave up 5 bases and V 4 bases, and 5 bases lay outside the gene matches. Germline CDR1 and CDR2: KGHSH and LQKENI. The CDR3 has 15 residues. This clone appeared a few times. This chain joins TRBV18 and TRBJ1-4, with TRBD1 matching over 9 bases. The sequencing sample was made of peripheral blood. This receptor was identified in a human donor in a cohort sampled during active COVID-19. The CDR3: CASSRQGTGNEKLFF. CDR3 in DNA: TGTGCCAGCTCACGGCAAGGGACAGGGAATGAAAAACTGTTTTTT.